This paragraph covers one TCR beta chain sequence. Its matching antigen is unknown. These data come from a study of graft-versus-host responses after intestinal transplantation. Study-level points and caveats: The recipient marrow held GvH clones, and some of them showed up first in ileum or blood.

Here immunoSEQ multiplex PCR was the method, and the copy in TCRdb shows in-frame clones only, minus some. Among tens of thousands of clones listed, about nine tenths were seen once. This CDR3 region has 13 residues. Per the germline V gene, CDR1 is SGHAT and CDR2 is FQNNGV. The trim removed 9 bases at V and 0 bases at J, leaving 4 bases unmatched. Graft-derived tissue was subjected to processing to liberate intraepithelial and lamina propria lymphocytes. The TCR originated in a human patient who received an intestinal transplant, so some T cells may come from the graft donor. This chain links TRBV11-2 with TRBJ1-2, with 7 bases that match TRBD1. The specimen comprised ileum tissue, sampled approximately 56 weeks after transplant. The DNA of the CDR3 is TGTGCCAGACGGGACAGAGCTAACTATGGCTACACCTTC. Translation gives CARRDRANYGYTF.